This TCR beta chain is from a study of shared clonotypes between healthy human individuals. Unsorted PBMC replicate PCRs drew on around 310 ng DNA, representing tens of thousands of T cell genomes. Assay: immunoSEQ multiplex PCR; the TCRdb copy retains only in-frame clones and omits some. This table has roughly 500,000 clones, around 79% appearing once. This clone showed up just a few times. The study drew its donors from healthy HIV-negative adults without recent acute infections or vaccinations. V was clipped by 4 bases and J by 6 bases, with 19 bases between them. The germline CDR1 and CDR2 sequences are WSHSY and SAAADI. This CDR3 region has 16 residues.

Specimen: PBMCs. This receptor was taken from a woman in her forties in good health. Some clones in this sample may be carry-over from other donors' samples. This chain joins TRBV10-2 and TRBJ2-1; a possible D gene is TRBD1 (5 bases). In nucleotides, the CDR3 is TGCGCCAGCAGTGCAACCGGGCAGGGAAGCTCCAATGAGCAGTTCTTC. Amino acid sequence: CASSATGQGSSNEQFF.